This T cell receptor beta chain is from a study of blood T cell repertoires in COVID-19. Study as a whole: Material from acute and convalescent COVID-19 was sourced from the United States, Italy and Spain. Sources were T cells, B-cell-depleted T cells, or PBMCs; the material itself was cDNA or gDNA.

Germline trimming cut 2 bases from V and 9 bases from J; bases unmatched to any gene: 6. CDR3 length: 14 amino acids. Germline CDR1 SNHLY, CDR2 FYNNEI. Authors' analysis steps: Nucleated cell number was recorded as an estimate derived from reference gene primer amplification. Only in-frame clones appear in the TCRdb table, and some are missing; sequencing was by immunoSEQ multiplex PCR. V and J calls and clone size come straight from that table; D and trimming were deduced from the DNA. The data hold about 100,000 clones, with 85% to 90% observed a single time. Specimen: peripheral blood. This chain links TRBV2 with TRBJ2-1, with 8 bases aligning to TRBD1. The clonotype was recovered from a human donor in a cohort sampled during active COVID-19. Here the CDR3 reads CASSELGQVGEQFF. DNA for the CDR3: TGTGCCAGCAGTGAACTGGGACAGGTCGGTGAGCAGTTCTTC.